This T cell receptor (beta chain) originates from a study of blood T cell repertoires in COVID-19. Clones were sequenced by immunoSEQ multiplex PCR, and TCRdb holds only the in-frame ones, with some missing. The sample yields approximately 490,000 clones, 80% to 90% seen once. This study enrolled people aged 18 to 89 from 20 to 25 US geographic areas. Clinical history as reported by participants underpinned cohort assignment. This receptor was obtained from a woman aged 55 to 70 who had recovered from COVID-19. Sequencing was performed on PBMCs or T cells enriched from blood (not recorded which).

This chain's CDR3 is CASTRTGDEKLFF. DNA of the CDR3: TGTGCCAGTACCCGGACAGGGGATGAAAAACTGTTTTTT. This chain connects TRBV19 to TRBJ1-4, with 9 nucleotides matching TRBD1. Germline trimming cut 7 bases from V and 6 bases from J; bases unmatched to any gene: 3. The germline gives CDR1 LNHDA, CDR2 SQIVND (reference sequence). The CDR3 length is 13 residues.